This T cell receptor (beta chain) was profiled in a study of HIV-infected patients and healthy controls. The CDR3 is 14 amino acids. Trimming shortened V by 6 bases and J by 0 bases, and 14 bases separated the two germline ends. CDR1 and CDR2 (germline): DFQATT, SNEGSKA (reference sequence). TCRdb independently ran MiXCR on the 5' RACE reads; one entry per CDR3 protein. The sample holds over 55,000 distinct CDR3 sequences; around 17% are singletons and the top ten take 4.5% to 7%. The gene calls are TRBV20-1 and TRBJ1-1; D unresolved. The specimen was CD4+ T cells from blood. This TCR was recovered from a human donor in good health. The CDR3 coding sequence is TGCAGTGCCCTGAAGAGTGGGGTGAACACTGAAGCTTTCTTT. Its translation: CSALKSGVNTEAFF.